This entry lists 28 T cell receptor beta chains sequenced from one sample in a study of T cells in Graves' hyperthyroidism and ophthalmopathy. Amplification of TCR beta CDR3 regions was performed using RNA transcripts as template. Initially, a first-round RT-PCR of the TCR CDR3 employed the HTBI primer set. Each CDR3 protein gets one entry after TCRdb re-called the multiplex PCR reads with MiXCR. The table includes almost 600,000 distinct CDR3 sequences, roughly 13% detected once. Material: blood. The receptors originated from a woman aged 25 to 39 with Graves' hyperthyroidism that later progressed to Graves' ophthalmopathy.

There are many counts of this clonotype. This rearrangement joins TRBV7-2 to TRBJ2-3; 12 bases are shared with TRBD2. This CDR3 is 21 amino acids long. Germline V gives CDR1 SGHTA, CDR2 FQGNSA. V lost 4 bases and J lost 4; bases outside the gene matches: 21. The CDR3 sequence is CASSSYRGGRLAGGPPDTQYF. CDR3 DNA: TGTGCCAGCAGCTCCTATAGGGGAGGCCGGCTAGCGGGAGGGCCCCCAGATACGCAGTATTTT.

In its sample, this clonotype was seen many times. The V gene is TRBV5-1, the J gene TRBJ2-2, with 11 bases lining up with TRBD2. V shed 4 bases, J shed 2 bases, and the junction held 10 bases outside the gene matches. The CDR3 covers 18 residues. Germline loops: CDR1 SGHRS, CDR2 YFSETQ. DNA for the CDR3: TGCGCCAGCAGCGGGGGACTAGCGGACCCCCTTAACACCGGGGAGCTGTTTTTT. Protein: CASSGGLADPLNTGELFF. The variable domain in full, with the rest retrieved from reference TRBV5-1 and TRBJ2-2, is KAGVTQTPRYLIKTRGQQVTLSCSPISGHRSVSWYQQTPGQGLQFLFEYFSETQRNKGNFPGRFSGRQFSNSRSEMNVSTLELGDSALYLCASSGGLADPLNTGELFFGEGSRLTVL.

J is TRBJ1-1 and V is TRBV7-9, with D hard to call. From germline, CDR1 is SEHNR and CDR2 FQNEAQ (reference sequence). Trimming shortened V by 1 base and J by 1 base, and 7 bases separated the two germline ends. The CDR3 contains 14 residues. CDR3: CASSLDSTNTEAFF. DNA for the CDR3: TGTGCCAGCAGCTTAGATTCCACGAACACTGAAGCTTTCTTT.

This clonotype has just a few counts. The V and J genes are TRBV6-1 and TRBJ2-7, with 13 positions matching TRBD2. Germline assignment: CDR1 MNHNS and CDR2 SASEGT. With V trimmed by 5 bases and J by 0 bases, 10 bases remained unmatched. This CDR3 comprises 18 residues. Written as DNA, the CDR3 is TGTGCCAGCAGTCCTCGACTAGCGGGGGGAAGGAGCTCCTACGAGCAGTACTTC. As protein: CASSPRLAGGRSSYEQYF.

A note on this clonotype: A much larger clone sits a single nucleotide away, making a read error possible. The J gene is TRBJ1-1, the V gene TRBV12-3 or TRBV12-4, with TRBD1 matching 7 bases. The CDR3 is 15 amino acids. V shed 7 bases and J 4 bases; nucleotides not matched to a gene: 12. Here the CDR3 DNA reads TGTGCCAGCACCCGGGACAGTCTTTTGGGCACTGAAGCTTTCTTT. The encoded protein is CASTRDSLLGTEAFF.

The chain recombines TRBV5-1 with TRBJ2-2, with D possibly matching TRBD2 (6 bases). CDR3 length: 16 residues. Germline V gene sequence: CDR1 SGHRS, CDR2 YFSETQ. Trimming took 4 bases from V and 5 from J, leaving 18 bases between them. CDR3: CASSLGGTGQTGELFF. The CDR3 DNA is TGCGCCAGCAGCCTCGGCGGGACCGGACAAACCGGGGAGCTGTTTTTT. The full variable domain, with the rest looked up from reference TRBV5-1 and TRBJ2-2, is KAGVTQTPRYLIKTRGQQVTLSCSPISGHRSVSWYQQTPGQGLQFLFEYFSETQRNKGNFPGRFSGRQFSNSRSEMNVSTLELGDSALYLCASSLGGTGQTGELFFGEGSRLTVL.

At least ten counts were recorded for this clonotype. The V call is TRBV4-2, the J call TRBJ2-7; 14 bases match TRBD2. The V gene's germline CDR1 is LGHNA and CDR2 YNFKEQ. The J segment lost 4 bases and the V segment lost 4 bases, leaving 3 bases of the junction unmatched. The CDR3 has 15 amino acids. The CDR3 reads CASSRGTSGRYEQYF. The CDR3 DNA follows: TGTGCCAGCAGCCGCGGGACTAGCGGGAGATACGAGCAGTACTTC.

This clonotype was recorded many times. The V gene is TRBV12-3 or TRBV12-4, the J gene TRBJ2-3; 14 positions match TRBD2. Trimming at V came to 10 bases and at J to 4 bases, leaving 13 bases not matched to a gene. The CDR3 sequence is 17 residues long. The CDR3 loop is CATLTSGRAIVSDTQYF. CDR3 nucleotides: TGTGCCACCTTGACTAGCGGGAGGGCCATTGTCTCAGATACGCAGTATTTT.

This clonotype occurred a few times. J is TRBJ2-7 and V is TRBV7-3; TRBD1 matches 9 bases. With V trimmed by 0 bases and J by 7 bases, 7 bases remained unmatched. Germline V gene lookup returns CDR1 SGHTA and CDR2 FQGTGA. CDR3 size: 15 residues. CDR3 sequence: CASSLTPGQGREQYF. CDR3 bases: TGTGCCAGCAGCTTAACCCCGGGACAGGGCCGGGAGCAGTACTTC.

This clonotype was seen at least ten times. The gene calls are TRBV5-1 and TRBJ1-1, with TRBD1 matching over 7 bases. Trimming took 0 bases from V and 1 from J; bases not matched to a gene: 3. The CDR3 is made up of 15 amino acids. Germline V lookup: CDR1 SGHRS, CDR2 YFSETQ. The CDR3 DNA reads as TGCGCCAGCAGCTTGGTTGGGACAGCGAACACTGAAGCTTTCTTT. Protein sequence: CASSLVGTANTEAFF.

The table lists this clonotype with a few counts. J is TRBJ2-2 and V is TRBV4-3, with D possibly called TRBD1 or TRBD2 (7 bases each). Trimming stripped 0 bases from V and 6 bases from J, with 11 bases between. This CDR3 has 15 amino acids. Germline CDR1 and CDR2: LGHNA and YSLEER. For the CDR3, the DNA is TGCGCCAGCAGCCAAGAGACAGGGAGGGCCGGGGAGCTGTTTTTT. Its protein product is CASSQETGRAGELFF.

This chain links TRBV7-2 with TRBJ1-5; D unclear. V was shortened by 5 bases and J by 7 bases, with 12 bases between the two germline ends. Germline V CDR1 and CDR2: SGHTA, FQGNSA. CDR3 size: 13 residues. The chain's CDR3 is CASSGRWNQPQHF. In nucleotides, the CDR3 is TGTGCCAGCAGCGGAAGGTGGAACCAGCCCCAGCATTTT.

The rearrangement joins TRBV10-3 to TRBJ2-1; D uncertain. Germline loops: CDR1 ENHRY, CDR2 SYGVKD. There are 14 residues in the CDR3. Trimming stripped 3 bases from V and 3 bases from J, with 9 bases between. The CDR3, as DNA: TGTGCCATCAGTGATCCAGCCCACTACAATGAGCAGTTCTTC. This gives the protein CAISDPAHYNEQFF.

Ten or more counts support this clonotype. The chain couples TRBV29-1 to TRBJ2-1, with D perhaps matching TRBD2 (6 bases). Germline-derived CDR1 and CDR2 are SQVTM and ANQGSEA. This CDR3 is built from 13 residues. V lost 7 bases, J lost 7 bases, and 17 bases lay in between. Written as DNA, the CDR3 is TGCAGCGAGTGGGGAGGACGAGCAAATGAGCAGTTCTTC. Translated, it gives CSEWGGRANEQFF.

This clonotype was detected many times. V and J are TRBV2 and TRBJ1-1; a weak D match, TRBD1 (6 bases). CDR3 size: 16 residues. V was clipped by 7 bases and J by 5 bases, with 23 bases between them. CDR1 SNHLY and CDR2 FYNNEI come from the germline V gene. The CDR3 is CASKDSGHSGGTEAFF. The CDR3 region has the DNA TGTGCCAGCAAAGATTCGGGACACTCGGGTGGAACTGAAGCTTTCTTT.

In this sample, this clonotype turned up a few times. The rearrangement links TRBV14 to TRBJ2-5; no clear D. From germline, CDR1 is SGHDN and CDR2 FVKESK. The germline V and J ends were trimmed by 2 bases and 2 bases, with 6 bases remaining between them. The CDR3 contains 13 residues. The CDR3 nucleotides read TGTGCCAGCAGCCAAATCTTACAAGAGACCCAGTACTTC. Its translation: CASSQILQETQYF.

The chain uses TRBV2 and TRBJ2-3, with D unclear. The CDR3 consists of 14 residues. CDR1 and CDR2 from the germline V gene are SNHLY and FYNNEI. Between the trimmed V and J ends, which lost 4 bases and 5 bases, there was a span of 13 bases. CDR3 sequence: CASSVEAYKDTQYF. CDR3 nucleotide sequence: TGTGCCAGCAGTGTAGAGGCCTACAAAGATACGCAGTATTTT.

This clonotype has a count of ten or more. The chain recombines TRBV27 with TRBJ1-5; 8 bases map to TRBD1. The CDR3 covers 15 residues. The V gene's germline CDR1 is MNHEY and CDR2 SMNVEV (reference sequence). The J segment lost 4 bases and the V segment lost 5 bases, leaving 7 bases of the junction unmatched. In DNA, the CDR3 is TGTGCCAGCAGTCCTTGGACAGGGCAGAATCAGCCCCAGCATTTT. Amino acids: CASSPWTGQNQPQHF.

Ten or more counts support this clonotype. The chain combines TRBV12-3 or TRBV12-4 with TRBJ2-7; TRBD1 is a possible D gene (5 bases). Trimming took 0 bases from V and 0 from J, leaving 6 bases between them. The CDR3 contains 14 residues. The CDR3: CASSLARDSYEQYF. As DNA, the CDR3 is TGTGCCAGCAGTTTAGCCAGGGACTCCTACGAGCAGTACTTC.

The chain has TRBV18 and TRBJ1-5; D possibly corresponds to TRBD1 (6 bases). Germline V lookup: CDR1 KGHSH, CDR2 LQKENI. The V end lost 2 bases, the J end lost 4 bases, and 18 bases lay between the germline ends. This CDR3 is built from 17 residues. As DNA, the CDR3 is TGTGCCAGCTCACCAGACGTGACGGGGGGGGCAAATCAGCCCCAGCATTTT. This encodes CASSPDVTGGANQPQHF.

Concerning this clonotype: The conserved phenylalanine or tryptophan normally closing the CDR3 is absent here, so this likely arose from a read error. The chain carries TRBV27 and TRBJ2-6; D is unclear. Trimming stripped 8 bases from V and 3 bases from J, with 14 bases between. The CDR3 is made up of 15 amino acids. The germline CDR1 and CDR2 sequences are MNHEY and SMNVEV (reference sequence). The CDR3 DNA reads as TGTGCCAGCTGCGACGCGGAACTTGGGGCCAACGTCCTGACTGTC. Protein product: CASCDAELGANVLTV.

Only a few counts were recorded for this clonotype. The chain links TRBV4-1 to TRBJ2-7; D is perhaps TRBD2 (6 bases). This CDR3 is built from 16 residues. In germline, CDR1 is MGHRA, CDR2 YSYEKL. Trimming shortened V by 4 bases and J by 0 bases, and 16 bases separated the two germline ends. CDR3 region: CASSPRARERSYEQYF. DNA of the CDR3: TGCGCCAGCAGCCCACGTGCCCGGGAGCGCTCCTACGAGCAGTACTTC.

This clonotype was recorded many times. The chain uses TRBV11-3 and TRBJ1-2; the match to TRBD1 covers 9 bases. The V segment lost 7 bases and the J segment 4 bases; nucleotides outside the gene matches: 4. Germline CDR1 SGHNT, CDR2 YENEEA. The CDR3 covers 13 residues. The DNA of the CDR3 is TGTGCCAGCACCTCGGACAGGGGCTATGGCTACACCTTC. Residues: CASTSDRGYGYTF. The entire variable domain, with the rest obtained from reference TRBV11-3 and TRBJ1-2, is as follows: EAGVVQSPRYKIIEKKQPVAFWCNPISGHNTLYWYLQNLGQGPELLIRYENEEAVDDSQLPKDRFSAERLKGVDSTLKIQPAELGDSAVYLCASTSDRGYGYTFGSGTRLTVV.

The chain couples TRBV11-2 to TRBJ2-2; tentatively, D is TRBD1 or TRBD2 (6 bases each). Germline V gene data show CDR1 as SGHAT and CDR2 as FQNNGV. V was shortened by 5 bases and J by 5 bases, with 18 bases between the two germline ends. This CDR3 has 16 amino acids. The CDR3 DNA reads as TGTGCCAGCAGCCGTGGAGGGGACATTTGGACCGGGGAGCTGTTTTTT. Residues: CASSRGGDIWTGELFF.

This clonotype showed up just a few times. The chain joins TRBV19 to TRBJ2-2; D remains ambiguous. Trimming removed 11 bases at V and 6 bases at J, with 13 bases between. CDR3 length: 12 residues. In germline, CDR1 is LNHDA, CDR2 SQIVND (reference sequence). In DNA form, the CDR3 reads TGTGCCTGTTTCGGAACACCCGGGGAGCTGTTTTTT. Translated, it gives CACFGTPGELFF.

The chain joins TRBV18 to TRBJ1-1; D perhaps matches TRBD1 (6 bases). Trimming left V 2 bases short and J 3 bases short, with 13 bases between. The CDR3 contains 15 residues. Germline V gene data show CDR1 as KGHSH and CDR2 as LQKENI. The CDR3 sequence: CASSPGQLGDTEAFF. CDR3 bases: TGTGCCAGCTCACCAGGACAGCTTGGGGACACTGAAGCTTTCTTT.

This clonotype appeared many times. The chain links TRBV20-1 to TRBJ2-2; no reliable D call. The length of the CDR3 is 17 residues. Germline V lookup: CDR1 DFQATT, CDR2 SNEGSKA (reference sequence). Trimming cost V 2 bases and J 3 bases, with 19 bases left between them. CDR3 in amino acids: CSARRGPIDKYTGELFF. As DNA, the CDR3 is TGCAGTGCTAGACGAGGCCCCATAGACAAATACACCGGGGAGCTGTTTTTT.

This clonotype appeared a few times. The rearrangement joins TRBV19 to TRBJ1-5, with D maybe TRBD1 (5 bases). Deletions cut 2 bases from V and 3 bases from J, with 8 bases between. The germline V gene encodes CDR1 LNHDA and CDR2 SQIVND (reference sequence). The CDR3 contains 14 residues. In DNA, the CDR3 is TGTGCCAGTAGTATACAGGGTCTCAATCAGCCCCAGCATTTT. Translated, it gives CASSIQGLNQPQHF.